Sequencing of this TCR beta chain was carried out in a study of spatial heterogeneity in lung cancer. Study details: Unique TCR and UMI combinations averaged more than ten appearances each in raw reads.

Every individual TCR cDNA molecule carried its own unique molecular identifier, which allowed correction of PCR and sequencing errors. TCRdb recomputed calls from the 5' RACE reads with MiXCR, one row per CDR3 protein. Here the sample spans fewer than 7,500 distinct CDR3 sequences, less than 20% being singletons. V was shortened by 4 bases and J by 3 bases, with 14 bases between the two germline ends. Germline CDR1 reads SGHRS; CDR2 reads YFSETQ. This CDR3 is 15 amino acids long. This clonotype has at least ten counts. Documented time point: sample taken at primary tumor resection. The authors sequenced whole RNA from tumor, nontumor lung or frozen PBMC without sorting. The donor population consisted of some 70 patients with untreated, early-stage non-small cell lung cancer.

This sequence originates from a female donor with early-stage non-small cell lung cancer. V usage is TRBV5-1 and J usage is TRBJ2-1, with D possibly called TRBD1 or TRBD2 (5 bases each). Sequences were derived from PBMCs, sampled at surgery. The CDR3 loop reads CASSTSRGRYNEQFF. The CDR3 bases are TGCGCCAGCAGCACTTCTCGGGGACGCTACAATGAGCAGTTCTTC.